This T cell receptor (beta chain) was identified during a study of cytomegalovirus exposure and HLA in healthy donors. The PCR ran on 60 Vbeta and 13 Jbeta primers. TCRdb's table, derived via immunoSEQ multiplex PCR, lists solely in-frame clones and lacks some. The table for this sample gives under 70,000 clones. The CDR3 contains 14 residues. Trimming shortened V by 6 bases and J by 0 bases, and 9 bases separated the two germline ends. The germline V gene encodes CDR1 MNHEY and CDR2 SVGAGI. The V and J genes are TRBV6-5 and TRBJ2-1, with D possibly matching TRBD2 (6 bases). Sequencing was carried out using PBMCs. This clonotype was obtained from a woman under 40 in good health and CMV-seropositive. The CDR3 region has the DNA TGTGCCAGCAGCCCCGGGAGCTCCTACAATGAGCAGTTCTTC. It is translated as CASSPGSSYNEQFF.